This TCR beta chain was recovered during a study of neoadjuvant nivolumab and ipilimumab in lung cancer. Study results and limitations: Resected tumors had greater TCR richness and clonality than uninvolved lung.

This clone was seen only once. Its antigen is as yet unknown. With 7 bases removed from V and 1 base from J, the gap between germline ends came to 10 bases. Germline V gene data show CDR1 as SNHLY and CDR2 as FYNNEI. The CDR3 contains 13 residues. Sequencing was performed with immunoSEQ multiplex PCR; in TCRdb, only in-frame clones are kept and a portion is missing. The data show about 18,000 clones, with approximately 87% seen just once and 2.1% held by the top ten. The receptor was isolated from an adult with non-small cell lung cancer. Sequenced here: peripheral blood, sampled before neoadjuvant nivolumab, alone or with ipilimumab. The chain has TRBV2 and TRBJ1-1; D is perhaps TRBD1 (5 bases). The CDR3 sequence is CASIRTPNTEAFF. The CDR3 DNA follows: TGTGCCAGCATCCGGACACCGAACACTGAAGCTTTCTTT.